Listed below are T cell receptor beta chains from one sample, sequenced in a study of identical twins. Via MiXCR, TCRdb re-called the 5' RACE reads, giving one row per CDR3 protein. The sample shows 400,000 to 500,000 distinct CDR3 sequences, roughly an eighth of them seen only once. This same sample was also taken into another study, of yellow fever vaccine responses in identical twins.

The source material was CD4+ T cells sorted from blood. All receptors derive from a woman younger than 35 in good health. CDR3s include the opening cysteine and the closing phenylalanine or tryptophan. A D gene is named only where the DNA matches it firmly. Size is stated for part of the rows, as once, few or many counts, or as a class when the clone is expanded.

j_call: TRBJ2-3; clone_size: .; d_call: TRBD1; v_call: TRBV27; cdr3_nt: TGTGCCAGCAGTCCATTTAGGACAGGGGACACAGATACGCAGTATTTT; cdr3_aa: CASSPFRTGDTDTQYF
j_call: TRBJ2-7; clone_size: .; d_call: .; v_call: TRBV4-1; cdr3_nt: TGCGCCAGCAGCCATACTTCACGAATCTTCGCAATCCACGAGCAGTACTTC; cdr3_aa: CASSHTSRIFAIHEQYF
j_call: TRBJ2-7; clone_size: many; d_call: TRBD1; v_call: TRBV7-2; cdr3_nt: TGTGCCAGCAGCCGAGACAGGGTAACTTCCTACGAGCAGTACTTC; cdr3_aa: CASSRDRVTSYEQYF
j_call: TRBJ2-7; clone_size: .; d_call: .; v_call: TRBV6-2/TRBV6-3; cdr3_nt: TGTGCCAGCAGTACGACAGGCCTAAAGACCTACGAGCAGTACTTC; cdr3_aa: CASSTTGLKTYEQYF
j_call: TRBJ2-1; clone_size: .; d_call: TRBD2; v_call: TRBV11-1; cdr3_nt: TGTGCCAGCAGCTCACCGGGGGGAAGGCCAATGGAGAATGAGCAGTTCTTC; cdr3_aa: CASSSPGGRPMENEQFF
j_call: TRBJ2-3; clone_size: few; d_call: TRBD2; v_call: TRBV6-1; cdr3_nt: TGTGCCAGCGGGAGGGGACTAGATCCCTCCACAGATACGCAGTATTTT; cdr3_aa: CASGRGLDPSTDTQYF
j_call: TRBJ2-2; clone_size: .; d_call: .; v_call: TRBV3-1; cdr3_nt: TGTGCCAGCAGCCAAGAAGGCGGGGCTTACACCGGGGAGCTGTTTTTT; cdr3_aa: CASSQEGGAYTGELFF
j_call: TRBJ2-1; clone_size: .; d_call: TRBD2; v_call: TRBV5-4; cdr3_nt: TGTGCCAGCAGCTTGGGCGGGAGAATGGCTGAGCAGTTCTTC; cdr3_aa: CASSLGGRMAEQFF
j_call: TRBJ2-1; clone_size: .; d_call: TRBD2; v_call: TRBV28; cdr3_nt: TGTGCCAGCAGCGGACTAGCGACCTCCTACAATGAGCAGTTCTTC; cdr3_aa: CASSGLATSYNEQFF
j_call: TRBJ2-7; clone_size: few; d_call: TRBD2; v_call: TRBV3-1; cdr3_nt: TGTGCCAGCAGTGACCTCGGACTAGCGACCTACGAGCAGTACTTC; cdr3_aa: CASSDLGLATYEQYF
j_call: TRBJ2-6; clone_size: few; d_call: .; v_call: TRBV9; cdr3_nt: TGTGCCAGCAGCGTAGAGGGGGTGTCGGCGGGGGCCAACGTCCTGACTTTC; cdr3_aa: CASSVEGVSAGANVLTF
j_call: TRBJ2-1; clone_size: .; d_call: .; v_call: TRBV28; cdr3_nt: TGTGCCAGCAGTGTATACGGGGGAAGCTCCTACAATGAGCAGTTCTTC; cdr3_aa: CASSVYGGSSYNEQFF
j_call: TRBJ1-1; clone_size: few; d_call: .; v_call: TRBV7-9; cdr3_nt: TGTGCCAGCAGCCGACAGCAGGTGAACACTGAAGCTTTCTTT; cdr3_aa: CASSRQQVNTEAFF
j_call: TRBJ2-3; clone_size: .; d_call: .; v_call: TRBV6-4; cdr3_nt: TGTGCCAGCAGCTTCCGACCTCACTCCGAAAATAGCACAGATACGCAGTATTTT; cdr3_aa: CASSFRPHSENSTDTQYF
j_call: TRBJ2-7; clone_size: .; d_call: .; v_call: TRBV20-1; cdr3_nt: TGCAGTGCTCTAAGGGTTGGGGACGAGCAGTACTTC; cdr3_aa: CSALRVGDEQYF
j_call: TRBJ2-3; clone_size: many; d_call: .; v_call: TRBV7-8; cdr3_nt: TGTGCCAGCAGCTTACTCAATCCGCCAGATACGCAGTATTTT; cdr3_aa: CASSLLNPPDTQYF
j_call: TRBJ1-1; clone_size: few; d_call: .; v_call: TRBV5-1; cdr3_nt: TGCGCCAGCAGCTTGGTCGGATCCGACGGGACTGAAGCTTTCTTT; cdr3_aa: CASSLVGSDGTEAFF
j_call: TRBJ2-7; clone_size: many; d_call: TRBD1; v_call: TRBV24-1; cdr3_nt: TGTGCCACCAGTGACACCCGGGACAGCCGCTCCTACGAGCAGTACTTC; cdr3_aa: CATSDTRDSRSYEQYF
j_call: TRBJ2-3; clone_size: .; d_call: TRBD2; v_call: TRBV20-1; cdr3_nt: TGCAGTGCTTCGAGGGGCTCTAGCGGGAGGACAGATACGCAGTATTTT; cdr3_aa: CSASRGSSGRTDTQYF
j_call: TRBJ2-5; clone_size: few; d_call: .; v_call: TRBV18; cdr3_nt: TGTGCCAGCTCACCGCAACACCAAGAGACCCAGTACTTC; cdr3_aa: CASSPQHQETQYF
j_call: TRBJ2-2; clone_size: .; d_call: TRBD2; v_call: TRBV20-1; cdr3_nt: TGCAGTGCTAGAGGCGGGAGGGCCGCCGGGGAGCTGTTTTTT; cdr3_aa: CSARGGRAAGELFF
j_call: TRBJ2-2; clone_size: .; d_call: TRBD1; v_call: TRBV19; cdr3_nt: TGTGCCAGTGCCACCGGGACAGGGAACACCGGGGAGCTGTTTTTT; cdr3_aa: CASATGTGNTGELFF
j_call: TRBJ2-1; clone_size: .; d_call: TRBD2; v_call: TRBV28; cdr3_nt: TGTGCCAGCAGCTCTGCCGGACTAGCGGGAGGGCCCAATGAGCAGTTCTTC; cdr3_aa: CASSSAGLAGGPNEQFF
j_call: TRBJ2-4; clone_size: .; d_call: .; v_call: TRBV28; cdr3_nt: TGTGCCAGCCGATTGACAGCCAAAAACATTCAGTACTTC; cdr3_aa: CASRLTAKNIQYF
j_call: TRBJ2-5; clone_size: .; d_call: .; v_call: TRBV12-3/TRBV12-4; cdr3_nt: TGTGCCAGCAGCCTATGGGGCGCCGGTCAAGAGACCCAGTACTTC; cdr3_aa: CASSLWGAGQETQYF
j_call: TRBJ2-5; clone_size: .; d_call: TRBD1; v_call: TRBV29-1; cdr3_nt: TGCAGCGTTGAAGAAATGTGGGACAGCCAAGAGACCCAGTACTTC; cdr3_aa: CSVEEMWDSQETQYF
j_call: TRBJ2-5; clone_size: few; d_call: TRBD1; v_call: TRBV12-3/TRBV12-4; cdr3_nt: TGTGCCAGCAGGGACAGGATCCAAGAGACCCAGTACTTC; cdr3_aa: CASRDRIQETQYF
j_call: TRBJ1-6; clone_size: .; d_call: TRBD1; v_call: TRBV20-1; cdr3_nt: TGCAGTGCCTATACAGGGGGGAATTCACCCCTCCACTTT; cdr3_aa: CSAYTGGNSPLHF
j_call: TRBJ2-7; clone_size: .; d_call: TRBD2; v_call: TRBV4-1; cdr3_nt: TGCGCCAGCAGCCCAGCTGGTAGTTCGGGACTAGCATCCTACGAGCAGTACTTC; cdr3_aa: CASSPAGSSGLASYEQYF
j_call: TRBJ1-1; clone_size: few; d_call: .; v_call: TRBV3-1; cdr3_nt: TGTGCCAGTGACAACAGGGCTATGAACACTGAAGCTTTCTTT; cdr3_aa: CASDNRAMNTEAFF
j_call: TRBJ2-2; clone_size: few; d_call: .; v_call: TRBV30; cdr3_nt: TGTGCCTACCCGACTAGGAACACCGGGGAGCTGTTTTTT; cdr3_aa: CAYPTRNTGELFF
j_call: TRBJ2-2; clone_size: .; d_call: .; v_call: TRBV3-1; cdr3_nt: TGTGCCTGCAGCCAAGTCTCACGGAGAAGCGGGGAGCTGTTTTTT; cdr3_aa: CACSQVSRRSGELFF
j_call: TRBJ2-7; clone_size: .; d_call: TRBD2; v_call: TRBV5-4; cdr3_nt: TGTGCCAGCAGCGTCGGGGGACTAAACTCCTACGAGCAGTACTTC; cdr3_aa: CASSVGGLNSYEQYF
j_call: TRBJ2-7; clone_size: many; d_call: .; v_call: TRBV4-3; cdr3_nt: TGCGCCAGCAGCATAGGGGGGGGCAGGGGTGACGAGCAGTACTTC; cdr3_aa: CASSIGGGRGDEQYF
j_call: TRBJ1-6; clone_size: .; d_call: .; v_call: TRBV10-3; cdr3_nt: TGTGCCATCAGTGAAAACAACTCCTATAATTCACCCCTCCACTTT; cdr3_aa: CAISENNSYNSPLHF
j_call: TRBJ1-1; clone_size: .; d_call: TRBD1; v_call: TRBV10-3; cdr3_nt: TGTGCCATCAGAACCCGGGACAGGGACACTGAAGCTTTCTTT; cdr3_aa: CAIRTRDRDTEAFF
j_call: TRBJ2-2; clone_size: many; d_call: .; v_call: TRBV2; cdr3_nt: TGTGCCAGCAGCGAGACCGGGGAGCTGTTTTTT; cdr3_aa: CASSETGELFF
j_call: TRBJ2-5; clone_size: .; d_call: .; v_call: TRBV19; cdr3_nt: TGTGCCAGTAGTATCGGACAGATTCAAGAGACCCAGTACTTC; cdr3_aa: CASSIGQIQETQYF
j_call: TRBJ2-3; clone_size: few; d_call: TRBD1; v_call: TRBV7-9; cdr3_nt: TGTGCCAGCAGCTTTAGGACAGGACCTAGCACAGATACGCAGTATTTT; cdr3_aa: CASSFRTGPSTDTQYF
j_call: TRBJ2-7; clone_size: .; d_call: TRBD2; v_call: TRBV28; cdr3_nt: TGTGCCTCGGACGGGACTAGCGCCTCCTACGAGCAGTACTTC; cdr3_aa: CASDGTSASYEQYF